The 10 T cell receptor beta chains listed next were all sequenced from one sample in a study of blood T cell repertoires in COVID-19. Repertoires were generated with immunoSEQ multiplex PCR, while TCRdb's copy carries only in-frame clones and drops some. In the table there are under 150,000 clones, around 85% of which are singletons. Sample: peripheral blood. The receptors shown here come from a human donor in a cohort sampled during active COVID-19.

The rearrangement joins TRBV9 to TRBJ2-3, with D maybe TRBD2 (7 bases). The germline V and J ends were trimmed by 0 bases and 9 bases, with 20 bases remaining between them. Germline CDR1 reads SGDLS; CDR2 reads YYNGEE. The CDR3 covers 16 residues. The CDR3 nucleotides are TGTGCCAGCAGCGTAGCTCCCCCCTTTGGGGGGGCGACGCAGTATTTT. Protein product: CASSVAPPFGGATQYF.

The V and J genes are TRBV9 and TRBJ2-1, with TRBD1 identical over 10 bases. V lost 0 bases and J lost 7; bases outside the gene matches: 4. The germline gives CDR1 SGDLS, CDR2 YYNGEE. The CDR3 totals 15 residues. CDR3 nucleotides: TGTGCCAGCAGCGTAGTGGGGACAGGGGTGAATGAGCAGTTCTTC. Translation: CASSVVGTGVNEQFF.

V gene TRBV7-2 combines with J gene TRBJ2-3, with D unresolved. Germline V gene data show CDR1 as SGHTA and CDR2 as FQGNSA. The CDR3 contains 13 residues. V was pared by 5 bases and J by 9 bases, with 15 bases between. Written as DNA, the CDR3 is TGTGCCAGCAGCCTCCCCCTACCGGTCACGCAGTATTTT. This codes for CASSLPLPVTQYF.

V usage is TRBV27 and J usage is TRBJ1-5; D ambiguous. Germline values: CDR1 MNHEY, CDR2 SMNVEV (reference sequence). The germline V and J ends were trimmed by 3 bases and 3 bases, with 9 bases remaining between them. The CDR3 sequence is 14 residues long. The CDR3 is CASSLGRLNQPQHF. In DNA, the CDR3 is TGTGCCAGCAGTTTGGGCAGGCTCAATCAGCCCCAGCATTTT.

This clone was picked up a small number of times. The gene calls are TRBV4-2 and TRBJ2-7, with 8 bases lining up with TRBD1. The CDR3 consists of 15 residues. In germline, CDR1 is LGHNA, CDR2 YNFKEQ. Unmatched junction bases numbered 8, after V lost 2 bases and J lost 5 bases. DNA of the CDR3: TGTGCCAGCAGCCAACCGGACAGGGAGCACCACGAGCAGTACTTC. Translation gives CASSQPDREHHEQYF.

The chain recombines TRBV28 with TRBJ1-1, with D hard to call. The V end lost 7 bases, the J end lost 1 base, and 4 bases lay between the germline ends. Germline loops: CDR1 MDHEN, CDR2 SYDVKM. This CDR3 region has 11 residues. The CDR3 nucleotides are TGTGCCAGCATCCAGAACACTGAAGCTTTCTTT. This translates into CASIQNTEAFF. The full variable domain, completed using reference TRBV28 and TRBJ1-1, is DVKVTQSSRYLVKRTGEKVFLECVQDMDHENMFWYRQDPGLGLRLIYFSYDVKMKEKGDIPEGYSVSREKKERFSLILESASTNQTSMYLCASIQNTEAFFGQGTRLTVV.

This clone turned up a few times. The chain combines TRBV6-2 or TRBV6-3 with TRBJ2-7; D unclear. Between the trimmed V and J ends, which lost 4 bases and 5 bases, there was a span of 12 bases. This CDR3 is 13 amino acids long. Germline V lookup: CDR1 MNHEY, CDR2 SVGEGT. The CDR3 sequence: CASSSQTWDEQYF. As DNA, the CDR3 is TGTGCCAGCAGTTCCCAGACATGGGACGAGCAGTACTTC.

Remarks on this clone: The same CDR3 also results from other DNA sequences found in this sample. The rearrangement joins TRBV18 to TRBJ2-7, with 8 bases identical to TRBD1. The CDR3 runs to 13 residues. After removal of 4 bases from V and 4 bases from J, the junction contained 3 bases not matched to a gene. Germline V gene lookup returns CDR1 KGHSH and CDR2 LQKENI. For the CDR3, the DNA is TGTGCCAGCTCACAAGGACAGGGTTACGAGCAGTACTTC. Residues: CASSQGQGYEQYF.

The chain is built from TRBV27 and TRBJ2-7; 10 bases match TRBD1. The CDR3 consists of 16 residues. Germline CDR1 reads MNHEY; CDR2 reads SMNVEV (reference sequence). The trim removed 5 bases at V and 3 bases at J, leaving 10 bases unmatched. The CDR3 region has the DNA TGTGCCAGCAGTCCCAATACCGGGACAGGGGACTACGAGCAGTACTTC. Residues: CASSPNTGTGDYEQYF.

This clone showed up many times. The chain employs TRBV2 and TRBJ1-3; D may be TRBD1 (6 bases). CDR3 length: 15 residues. The V end lost 8 bases, the J end lost 4 bases, and 18 bases lay between the germline ends. CDR1 is SNHLY, CDR2 FYNNEI, per germline. Here the CDR3 reads CASREQGSLGNTIYF. CDR3 in DNA: TGTGCCAGCCGCGAACAGGGTTCCCTCGGAAACACCATATATTTT. The full variable domain, with the rest looked up from reference TRBV2 and TRBJ1-3, is EPEVTQTPSHQVTQMGQEVILRCVPISNHLYFYWYRQILGQKVEFLVSFYNNEISEKSEIFDDQFSVERPDGSNFTLKIRSTKLEDSAMYFCASREQGSLGNTIYFGEGSWLTVV.